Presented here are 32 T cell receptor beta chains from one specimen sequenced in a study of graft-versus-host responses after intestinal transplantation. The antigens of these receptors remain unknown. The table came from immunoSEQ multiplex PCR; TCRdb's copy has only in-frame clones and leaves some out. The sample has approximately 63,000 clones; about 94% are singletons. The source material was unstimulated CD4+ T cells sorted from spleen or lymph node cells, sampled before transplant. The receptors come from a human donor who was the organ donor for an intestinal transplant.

The CDR3 nucleotides read TGTGCCAGCAGTGAACCGGGACAGGGGTTTCAGCCCCAGCATTTT. Encoded protein: CASSEPGQGFQPQHF. The chain carries TRBV6-1 and TRBJ1-5; 10 bases are shared with TRBD1. Germline V gives CDR1 MNHNS, CDR2 SASEGT. V was clipped by 2 bases and J by 6 bases; unmatched bases: 4. CDR3 size: 15 residues.

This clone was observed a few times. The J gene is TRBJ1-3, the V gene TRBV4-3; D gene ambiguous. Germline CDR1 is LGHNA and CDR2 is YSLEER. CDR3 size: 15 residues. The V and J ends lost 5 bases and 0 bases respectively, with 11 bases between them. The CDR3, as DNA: TGCGCCAGCAGCATTACAGTTTACTCTGGAAACACCATATATTTT. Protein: CASSITVYSGNTIYF.

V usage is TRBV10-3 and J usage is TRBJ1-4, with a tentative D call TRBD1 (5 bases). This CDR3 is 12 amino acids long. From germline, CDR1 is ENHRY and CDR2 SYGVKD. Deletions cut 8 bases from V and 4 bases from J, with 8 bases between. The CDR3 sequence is CAIGRDNEKLFF. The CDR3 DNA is TGTGCCATCGGCAGGGATAATGAAAAACTGTTTTTT.

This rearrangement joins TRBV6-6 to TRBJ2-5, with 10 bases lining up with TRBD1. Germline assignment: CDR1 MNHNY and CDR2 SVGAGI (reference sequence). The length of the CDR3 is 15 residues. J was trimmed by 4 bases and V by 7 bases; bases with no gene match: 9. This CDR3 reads CASTRAGQGIETQYF. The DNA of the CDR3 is TGTGCCAGCACCAGAGCGGGACAGGGGATAGAGACCCAGTACTTC.

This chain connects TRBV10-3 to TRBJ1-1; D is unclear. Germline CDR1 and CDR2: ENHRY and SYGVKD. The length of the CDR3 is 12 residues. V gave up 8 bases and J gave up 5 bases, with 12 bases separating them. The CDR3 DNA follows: TGTGCCATCCCCGAGAGGGATACTGAAGCTTTCTTT. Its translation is CAIPERDTEAFF.

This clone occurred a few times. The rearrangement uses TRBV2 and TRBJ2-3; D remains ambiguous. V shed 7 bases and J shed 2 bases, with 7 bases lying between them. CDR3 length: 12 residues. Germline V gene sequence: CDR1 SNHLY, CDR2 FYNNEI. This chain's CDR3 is CASTEHTDTQYF. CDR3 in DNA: TGTGCCAGCACTGAGCACACAGATACGCAGTATTTT.

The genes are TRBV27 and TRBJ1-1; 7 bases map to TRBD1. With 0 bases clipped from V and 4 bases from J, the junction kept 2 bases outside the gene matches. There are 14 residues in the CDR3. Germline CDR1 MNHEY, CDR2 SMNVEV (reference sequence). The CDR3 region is CASSLSRDSTEAFF. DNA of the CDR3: TGTGCCAGCAGTTTATCTCGGGACAGCACTGAAGCTTTCTTT.

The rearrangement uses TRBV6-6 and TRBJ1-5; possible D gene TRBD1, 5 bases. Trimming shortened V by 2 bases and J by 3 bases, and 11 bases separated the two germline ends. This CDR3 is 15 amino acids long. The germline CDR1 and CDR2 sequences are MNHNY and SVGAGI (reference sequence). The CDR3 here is CASSYGRGPNQPQHF. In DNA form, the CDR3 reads TGTGCCAGCAGTTACGGGCGGGGACCCAATCAGCCCCAGCATTTT.

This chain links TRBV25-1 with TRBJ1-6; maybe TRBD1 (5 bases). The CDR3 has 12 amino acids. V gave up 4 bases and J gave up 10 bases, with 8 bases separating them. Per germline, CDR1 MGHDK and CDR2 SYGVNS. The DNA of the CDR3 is TGTGCCAGCAGTGGTAGGGACTCACCCCTCCACTTT. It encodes CASSGRDSPLHF.

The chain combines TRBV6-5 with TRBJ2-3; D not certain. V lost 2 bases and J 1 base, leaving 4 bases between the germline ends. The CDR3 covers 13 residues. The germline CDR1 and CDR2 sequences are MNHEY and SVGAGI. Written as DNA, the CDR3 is TGTGCCAGCAGTTACCCAGGCACAGATACGCAGTATTTT. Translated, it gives CASSYPGTDTQYF.

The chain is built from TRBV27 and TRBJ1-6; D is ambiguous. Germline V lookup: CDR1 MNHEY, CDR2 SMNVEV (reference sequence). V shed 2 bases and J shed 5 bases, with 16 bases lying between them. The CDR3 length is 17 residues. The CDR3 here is CASSLKGKGANNSPLHF. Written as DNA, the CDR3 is TGTGCCAGCAGTTTAAAAGGAAAGGGCGCTAATAATTCACCCCTCCACTTT.

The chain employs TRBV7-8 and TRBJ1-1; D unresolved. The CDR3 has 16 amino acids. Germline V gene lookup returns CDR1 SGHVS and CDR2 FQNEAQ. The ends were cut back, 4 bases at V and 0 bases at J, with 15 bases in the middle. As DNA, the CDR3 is TGTGCCAGCAGCTCTTTGGGCGATACTTTGAACACTGAAGCTTTCTTT. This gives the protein CASSSLGDTLNTEAFF.

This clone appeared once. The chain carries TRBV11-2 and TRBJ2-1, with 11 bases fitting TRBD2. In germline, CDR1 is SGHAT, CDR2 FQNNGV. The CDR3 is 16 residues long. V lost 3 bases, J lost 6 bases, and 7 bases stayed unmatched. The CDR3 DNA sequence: TGTGCCAGCAGCTTTTATAGCGGGGGGGGAACCAATGAGCAGTTCTTC. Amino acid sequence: CASSFYSGGGTNEQFF.

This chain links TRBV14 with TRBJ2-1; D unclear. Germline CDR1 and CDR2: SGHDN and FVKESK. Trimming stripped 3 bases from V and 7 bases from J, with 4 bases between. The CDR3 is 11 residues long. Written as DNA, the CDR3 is TGTGCCAGCAGCCATAATAATGAGCAGTTCTTC. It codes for CASSHNNEQFF. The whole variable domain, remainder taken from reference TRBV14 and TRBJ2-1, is EAGVTQFPSHSVIEKGQTVTLRCDPISGHDNLYWYRRVMGKEIKFLLHFVKESKQDESGMPNNRFLAERTGGTYSTLKVQPAELEDSGVYFCASSHNNEQFFGPGTRLTVL.

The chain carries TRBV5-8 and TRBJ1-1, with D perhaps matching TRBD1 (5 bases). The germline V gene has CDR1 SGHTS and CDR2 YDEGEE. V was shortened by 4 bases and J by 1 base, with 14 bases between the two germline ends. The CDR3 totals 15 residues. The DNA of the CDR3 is TGTGCCAGCAGCCCGACGGGACGGAAGAACACTGAAGCTTTCTTT. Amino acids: CASSPTGRKNTEAFF.

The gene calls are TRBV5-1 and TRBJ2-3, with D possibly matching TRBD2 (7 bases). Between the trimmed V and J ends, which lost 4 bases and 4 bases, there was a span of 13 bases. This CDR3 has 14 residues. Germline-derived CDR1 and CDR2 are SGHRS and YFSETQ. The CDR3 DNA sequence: TGCGCCAGCAGCAATACGGGGGGCGCAGATACGCAGTATTTT. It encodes CASSNTGGADTQYF.

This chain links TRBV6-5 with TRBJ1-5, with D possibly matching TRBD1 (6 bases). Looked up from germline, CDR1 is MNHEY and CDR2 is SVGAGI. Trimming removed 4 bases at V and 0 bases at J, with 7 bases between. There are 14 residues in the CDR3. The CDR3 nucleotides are TGTGCCAGCAGTTCCAGGGGTAGCAATCAGCCCCAGCATTTT. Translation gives CASSSRGSNQPQHF.

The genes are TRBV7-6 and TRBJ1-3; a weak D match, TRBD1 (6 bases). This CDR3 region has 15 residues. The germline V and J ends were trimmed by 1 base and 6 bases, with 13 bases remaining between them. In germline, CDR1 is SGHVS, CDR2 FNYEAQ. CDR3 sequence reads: CASSLVSTGQNTIYF. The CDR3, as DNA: TGTGCCAGCAGCTTAGTCTCTACAGGGCAAAACACCATATATTTT.

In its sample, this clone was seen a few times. Written as DNA, the CDR3 is TGCGCCAGCAGTCAACCGAATCCTAGCGGGGGGGCGTCAGATACGCAGTATTTT. As protein: CASSQPNPSGGASDTQYF. V gene TRBV23-1 combines with J gene TRBJ2-3; 12 nucleotides align to TRBD2. TRBV23-1 counts as an open reading frame of uncertain function. The CDR3 has 18 residues. The V segment lost 2 bases and the J segment 4 bases; nucleotides outside the gene matches: 10.

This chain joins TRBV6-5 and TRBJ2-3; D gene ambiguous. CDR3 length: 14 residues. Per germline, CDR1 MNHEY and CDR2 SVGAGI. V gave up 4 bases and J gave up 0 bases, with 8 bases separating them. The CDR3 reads CASSWTASTDTQYF. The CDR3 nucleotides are TGTGCCAGCAGTTGGACGGCCAGCACAGATACGCAGTATTTT.

CDR3 DNA sequence: TGTGCCAGCAGCTTAGCGGGACCCTGGGGATATTCACCCCTCCACTTT. This codes for CASSLAGPWGYSPLHF. The rearrangement links TRBV11-3 to TRBJ1-6, with D tentatively TRBD1 (5 bases). Germline V lookup: CDR1 SGHNT, CDR2 YENEEA. Trimming removed 1 base at V and 8 bases at J, with 15 bases between. The CDR3 is 16 amino acids. The full variable domain, rest sourced from reference TRBV11-3 and TRBJ1-6, is EAGVVQSPRYKIIEKKQPVAFWCNPISGHNTLYWYLQNLGQGPELLIRYENEEAVDDSQLPKDRFSAERLKGVDSTLKIQPAELGDSAVYLCASSLAGPWGYSPLHFGNGTRLTVT.

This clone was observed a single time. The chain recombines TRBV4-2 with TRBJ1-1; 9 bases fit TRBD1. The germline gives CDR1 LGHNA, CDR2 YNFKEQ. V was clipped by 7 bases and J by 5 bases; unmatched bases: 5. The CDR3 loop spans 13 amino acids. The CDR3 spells CASMRQGGTEAFF. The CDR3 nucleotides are TGTGCCAGCATGCGACAGGGGGGGACTGAAGCTTTCTTT.

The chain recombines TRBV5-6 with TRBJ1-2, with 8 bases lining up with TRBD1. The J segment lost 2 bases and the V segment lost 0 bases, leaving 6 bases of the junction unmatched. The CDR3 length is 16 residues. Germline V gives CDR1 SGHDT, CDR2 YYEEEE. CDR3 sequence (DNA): TGTGCCAGCAGCTTGGTAGGGGCAGGGGGCAACTATGGCTACACCTTC. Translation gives CASSLVGAGGNYGYTF.

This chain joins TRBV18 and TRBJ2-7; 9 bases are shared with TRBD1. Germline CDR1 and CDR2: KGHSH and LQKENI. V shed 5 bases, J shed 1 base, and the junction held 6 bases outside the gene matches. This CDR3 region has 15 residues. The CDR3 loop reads CASSITGTGSYEQYF. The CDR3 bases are TGTGCCAGCTCAATCACCGGGACAGGGTCCTACGAGCAGTACTTC.

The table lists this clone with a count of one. CDR3 amino acids: CASSLTDNSPLHF. CDR3 DNA: TGCGCCAGCAGCTTGACGGACAATTCACCCCTCCACTTT. The rearrangement uses TRBV5-1 and TRBJ1-6; D ambiguous. Trimming removed 1 base from V and 7 bases from J, with 6 bases in between. There are 13 residues in the CDR3. From germline, CDR1 is SGHRS and CDR2 YFSETQ.

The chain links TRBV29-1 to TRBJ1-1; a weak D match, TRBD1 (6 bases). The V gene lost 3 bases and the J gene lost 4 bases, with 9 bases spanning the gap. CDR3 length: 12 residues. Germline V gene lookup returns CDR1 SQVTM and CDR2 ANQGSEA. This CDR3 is CSVDRGRTEAFF. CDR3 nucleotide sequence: TGCAGCGTTGACAGGGGTCGCACTGAAGCTTTCTTT.

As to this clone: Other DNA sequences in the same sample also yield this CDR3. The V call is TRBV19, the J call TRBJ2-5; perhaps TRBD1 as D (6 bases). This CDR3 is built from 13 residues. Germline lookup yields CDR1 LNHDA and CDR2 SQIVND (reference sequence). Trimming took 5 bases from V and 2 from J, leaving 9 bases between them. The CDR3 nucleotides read TGTGCCAGTAGTCTGGACAGACAAGAGACCCAGTACTTC. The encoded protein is CASSLDRQETQYF.

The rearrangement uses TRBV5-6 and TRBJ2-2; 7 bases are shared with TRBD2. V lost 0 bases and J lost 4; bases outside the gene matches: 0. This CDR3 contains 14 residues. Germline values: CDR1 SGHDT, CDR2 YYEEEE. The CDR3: CASSLAGGTGELFF. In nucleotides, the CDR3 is TGTGCCAGCAGCTTGGCGGGGGGCACCGGGGAGCTGTTTTTT.

The CDR3 loop is CSVDLGRGPADTQYF. The DNA for the CDR3 is TGCAGCGTGGATTTGGGCAGGGGGCCGGCAGATACGCAGTATTTT. The chain couples TRBV29-1 to TRBJ2-3; TRBD1 agrees at 8 bases. CDR1 SQVTM and CDR2 ANQGSEA come from the germline V gene. The trim removed 6 bases at V and 4 bases at J, leaving 12 bases unmatched. The CDR3 totals 15 residues.

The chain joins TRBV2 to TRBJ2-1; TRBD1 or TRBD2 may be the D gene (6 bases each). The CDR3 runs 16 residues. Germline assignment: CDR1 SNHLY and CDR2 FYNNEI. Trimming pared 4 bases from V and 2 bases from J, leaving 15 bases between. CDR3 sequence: CASSVLGGGPYNEQFF. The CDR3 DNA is TGTGCCAGCAGTGTACTAGGAGGGGGGCCCTACAATGAGCAGTTCTTC.

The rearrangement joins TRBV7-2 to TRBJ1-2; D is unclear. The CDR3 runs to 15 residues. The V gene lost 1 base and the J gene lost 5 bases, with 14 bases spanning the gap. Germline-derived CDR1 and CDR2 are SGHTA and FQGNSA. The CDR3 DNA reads TGTGCCAGCAGCTTAGGGGCAGGTCTCACTTATGGCTACACCTTC. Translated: CASSLGAGLTYGYTF.

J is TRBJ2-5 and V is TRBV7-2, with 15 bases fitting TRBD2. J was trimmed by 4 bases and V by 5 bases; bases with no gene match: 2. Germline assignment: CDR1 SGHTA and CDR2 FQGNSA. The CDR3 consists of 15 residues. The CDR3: CASSAGLAGGETQYF. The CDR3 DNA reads TGTGCCAGCAGCGCGGGACTAGCGGGAGGAGAGACCCAGTACTTC. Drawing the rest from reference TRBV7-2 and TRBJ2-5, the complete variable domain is GAGVSQSPSNKVTEKGKDVELRCDPISGHTALYWYRQSLGQGLEFLIYFQGNSAPDKSGLPSDRFSAERTGGSVSTLTIQRTQQEDSAVYLCASSAGLAGGETQYFGPGTRLLVL.